These 15 T cell receptor beta chains originate from one sample sequenced in a study of cytomegalovirus exposure and HLA in healthy donors. 60 Vbeta and 13 Jbeta primers were used in PCR. Assay: immunoSEQ multiplex PCR; the TCRdb copy retains only in-frame clones and omits some. This sample carries over 50,000 clones, about 79% of them seen once, and the ten largest clones take approximately 1.5%. The sample consisted of PBMCs. The receptors stem from a man in his forties in good health and CMV-seronegative.

The genes are TRBV28 and TRBJ1-3; the match to TRBD1 covers 9 bases. The V gene's germline CDR1 is MDHEN and CDR2 SYDVKM. This CDR3 is 21 amino acids long. The junction had 22 bases not matched to a gene; V was cut back by 5 bases and J by 2 bases. CDR3 sequence reads: CASSLRNTGTGLVVAGNTIYF. DNA of the CDR3: TGTGCCAGCAGTCTACGCAACACCGGGACAGGGTTGGTCGTAGCTGGAAACACCATATATTTT.

The chain combines TRBV10-3 with TRBJ2-5; 8 nucleotides match TRBD1. Germline CDR1 reads ENHRY; CDR2 reads SYGVKD. The CDR3 runs to 16 residues. Trimming cost V 2 bases and J 2 bases; bases outside gene matches: 7. The CDR3 DNA sequence: TGTGCCATCAGTGAGCCCCGGACAGGGAAACAAGAGACCCAGTACTTC. It translates to CAISEPRTGKQETQYF.

The table lists this clone with a count of one. CDR3 loop: CASSDIQGNEAFF. The CDR3 DNA reads as TGTGCCAGCAGCGACATTCAGGGCAATGAAGCTTTCTTT. The V call is TRBV9, the J call TRBJ1-1; the D gene is possibly TRBD1 (5 bases). V lost 3 bases to trimming and J lost 7 bases, with 13 bases between them. Germline V gene sequence: CDR1 SGDLS, CDR2 YYNGEE. This CDR3 has 13 amino acids.

V and J are TRBV6-1 and TRBJ1-2; 7 bases match TRBD1. V was pared by 1 base and J by 4 bases, with 6 bases of the junction left unmatched. Germline V gives CDR1 MNHNS, CDR2 SASEGT. The length of the CDR3 is 15 residues. The CDR3 DNA reads TGTGCCAGCAGTGAAGAGATAGGGGGCGGCTATGGCTACACCTTC. This codes for CASSEEIGGGYGYTF.

The J gene is TRBJ2-7, the V gene TRBV20-1; no definite D call. CDR1 DFQATT and CDR2 SNEGSKA come from the germline V gene (reference sequence). This CDR3 contains 11 residues. Trimming stripped 6 bases from V and 2 bases from J, with 8 bases between. This CDR3 is CSAGRPYEQYF. Written as DNA, the CDR3 is TGCAGTGCGGGCAGACCCTACGAGCAGTACTTC.

The V and J genes are TRBV6-5 and TRBJ1-6, with D maybe TRBD1 (5 bases). V was trimmed by 2 bases and J by 10 bases, leaving 15 bases between them. Germline CDR1 and CDR2: MNHEY and SVGAGI. The CDR3 is 15 amino acids. CDR3 sequence reads: CASSYRVRVSSPLHF. The CDR3 bases are TGTGCCAGCAGTTACCGGGTCAGGGTCAGCTCACCCCTCCACTTT.

The V gene is TRBV5-1, the J gene TRBJ1-3, with D possibly matching TRBD1 (6 bases). V was shortened by 0 bases and J by 0 bases, with 7 bases between the two germline ends. Germline V gene data show CDR1 as SGHRS and CDR2 as YFSETQ. The CDR3 has 15 residues. CDR3 region: CASSLGTASGNTIYF. The CDR3 DNA reads TGCGCCAGCAGCTTGGGGACAGCCTCTGGAAACACCATATATTTT.

The rearrangement joins TRBV7-8 to TRBJ1-2; 7 nucleotides match TRBD1. Per germline, CDR1 SGHVS and CDR2 FQNEAQ. The CDR3 is 13 residues long. J was trimmed by 4 bases and V by 3 bases; bases with no gene match: 2. This chain's CDR3 is CASSFDRAYGYTF. CDR3 nucleotides: TGTGCCAGCAGCTTCGACAGGGCCTATGGCTACACCTTC.

The genes are TRBV6-1 and TRBJ2-5; TRBD2 matches at 9 bases. Germline CDR1 reads MNHNS; CDR2 reads SASEGT. The CDR3 extends over 15 amino acids. Trimming took 6 bases from V and 4 from J; bases not matched to a gene: 9. CDR3 sequence reads: CASSPWGGGGETQYF. CDR3 in DNA: TGTGCCAGCAGCCCCTGGGGCGGGGGGGGAGAGACCCAGTACTTC.

This clone came up once. The chain combines TRBV27 with TRBJ2-2, with 8 bases aligning to TRBD2. Germline CDR1 MNHEY, CDR2 SMNVEV (reference sequence). V lost 3 bases and J lost 3; bases outside the gene matches: 12. The CDR3 sequence is 18 residues long. The CDR3 nucleotides read TGTGCCAGCAGTTTTATGGTAGGGACTAGTACTCACACCGGGGAGCTGTTTTTT. It codes for CASSFMVGTSTHTGELFF.

V gene TRBV7-9 combines with J gene TRBJ2-1; 7 bases are a match to TRBD2. The J segment lost 0 bases and the V segment lost 5 bases, leaving 7 bases of the junction unmatched. Per germline, CDR1 SEHNR and CDR2 FQNEAQ (reference sequence). The CDR3 has 16 residues. This CDR3 reads CASSPPGGSSYNEQFF. The DNA of the CDR3 is TGTGCCAGCAGCCCCCCGGGGGGTAGCTCCTACAATGAGCAGTTCTTC.

The chain carries TRBV19 and TRBJ2-1; D is perhaps TRBD1 (5 bases). Trimming took 5 bases from V and 5 from J, leaving 10 bases between them. Germline V gene data show CDR1 as LNHDA and CDR2 as SQIVND (reference sequence). This CDR3 is built from 13 residues. CDR3 residues: CASSPTRDNEQFF. As DNA, the CDR3 is TGTGCCAGTAGTCCGACCAGGGACAATGAGCAGTTCTTC.

This chain uses TRBV6-5 with TRBJ2-7; 7 bases are a match to TRBD2. V gave up 5 bases and J gave up 3 bases; unmatched junction bases: 7. Per the germline V gene, CDR1 is MNHEY and CDR2 is SVGAGI. The CDR3 totals 14 residues. As DNA, the CDR3 is TGTGCCAGCAGTAAGGGCCGGGACTACTACGAGCAGTACTTC. This encodes CASSKGRDYYEQYF.

The V gene is TRBV19, the J gene TRBJ2-1; 16 bases match TRBD2. Trimming took 5 bases from V and 13 from J; bases not matched to a gene: 5. Germline V gene lookup returns CDR1 LNHDA and CDR2 SQIVND (reference sequence). The CDR3 length is 14 residues. CDR3 DNA sequence: TGTGCCAGTAGTGCGGGACTAGCGGGGGGGGACCAGTTCTTC. The encoded protein is CASSAGLAGGDQFF.

The V and J genes are TRBV30 and TRBJ2-3; 9 bases line up with TRBD1. CDR3 length: 14 amino acids. V trimming: 1 base; J trimming: 1 base; junction bases outside the gene matches: 0. CDR1 is GTSNPN, CDR2 SVGIG, per germline (reference sequence). In DNA, the CDR3 is TGTGCCTGGAGTGGGACAGGGGGCACAGATACGCAGTATTTT. Its protein product is CAWSGTGGTDTQYF.